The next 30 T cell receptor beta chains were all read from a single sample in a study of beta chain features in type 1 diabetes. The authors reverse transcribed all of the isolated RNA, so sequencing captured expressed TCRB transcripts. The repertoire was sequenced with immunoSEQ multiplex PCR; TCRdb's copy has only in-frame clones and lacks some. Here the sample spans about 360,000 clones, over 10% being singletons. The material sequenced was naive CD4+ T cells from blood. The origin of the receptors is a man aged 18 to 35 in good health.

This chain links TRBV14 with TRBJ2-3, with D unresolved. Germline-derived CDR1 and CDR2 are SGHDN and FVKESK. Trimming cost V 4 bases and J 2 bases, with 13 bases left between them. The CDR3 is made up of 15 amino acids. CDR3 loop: CASSPMNQFTDTQYF. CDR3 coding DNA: TGTGCCAGCAGCCCCATGAATCAGTTCACAGATACGCAGTATTTT.

The CDR3 protein is CASSQRLAGEADTQYF. The CDR3 coding sequence is TGCGCCAGCAGCCAACGACTAGCGGGAGAAGCAGATACGCAGTATTTT. V is TRBV4-1 and J is TRBJ2-3; TRBD2 matches at 12 bases. The V gene's germline CDR1 is MGHRA and CDR2 YSYEKL. There are 16 residues in the CDR3. Trimming took 2 bases from V and 4 from J; bases not matched to a gene: 4.

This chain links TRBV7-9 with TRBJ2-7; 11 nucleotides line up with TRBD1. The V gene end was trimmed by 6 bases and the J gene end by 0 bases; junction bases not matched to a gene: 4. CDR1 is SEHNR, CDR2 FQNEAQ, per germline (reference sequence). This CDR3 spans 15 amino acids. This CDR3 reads CASRKGTGGSYEQYF. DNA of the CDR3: TGTGCCAGCAGAAAAGGGACAGGGGGCTCCTACGAGCAGTACTTC.

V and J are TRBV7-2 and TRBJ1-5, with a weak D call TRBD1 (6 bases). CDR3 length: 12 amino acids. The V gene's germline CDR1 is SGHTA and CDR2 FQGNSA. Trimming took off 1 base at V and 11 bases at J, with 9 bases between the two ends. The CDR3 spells CASSLVGGAQHF. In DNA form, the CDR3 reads TGTGCCAGCAGCTTAGTAGGGGGGGCCCAGCATTTT.

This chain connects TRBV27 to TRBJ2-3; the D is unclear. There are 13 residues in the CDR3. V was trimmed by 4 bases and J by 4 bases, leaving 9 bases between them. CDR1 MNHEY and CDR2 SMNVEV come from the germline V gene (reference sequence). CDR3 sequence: CASSSPVADTQYF. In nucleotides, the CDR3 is TGTGCCAGCAGTTCCCCGGTGGCAGATACGCAGTATTTT.

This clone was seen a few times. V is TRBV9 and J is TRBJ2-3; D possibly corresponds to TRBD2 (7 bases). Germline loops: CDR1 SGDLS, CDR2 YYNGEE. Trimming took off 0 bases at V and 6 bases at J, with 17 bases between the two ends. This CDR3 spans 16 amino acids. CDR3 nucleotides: TGTGCCAGCAGCGTAGTTGGGGGGGGGCAATATGATACGCAGTATTTT. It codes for CASSVVGGGQYDTQYF.

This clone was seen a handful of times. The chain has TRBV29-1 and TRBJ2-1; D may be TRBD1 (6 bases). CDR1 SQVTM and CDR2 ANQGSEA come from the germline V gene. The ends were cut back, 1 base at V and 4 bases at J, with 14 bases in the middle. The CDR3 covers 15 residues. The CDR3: CSVEATGTTYNEQFF. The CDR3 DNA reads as TGCAGCGTTGAAGCCACAGGGACAACTTACAATGAGCAGTTCTTC.

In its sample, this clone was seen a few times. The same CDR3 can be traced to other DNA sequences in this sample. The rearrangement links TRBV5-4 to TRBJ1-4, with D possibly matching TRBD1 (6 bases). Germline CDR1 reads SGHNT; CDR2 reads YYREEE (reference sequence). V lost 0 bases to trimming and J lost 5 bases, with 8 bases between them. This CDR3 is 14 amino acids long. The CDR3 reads CASSLGQGNEKLFF. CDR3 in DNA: TGTGCCAGCAGCTTGGGTCAGGGGAATGAAAAACTGTTTTTT.

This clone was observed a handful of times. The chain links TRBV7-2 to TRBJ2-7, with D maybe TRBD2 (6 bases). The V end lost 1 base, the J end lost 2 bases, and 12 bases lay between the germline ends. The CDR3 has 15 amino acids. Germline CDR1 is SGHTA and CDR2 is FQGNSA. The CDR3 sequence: CASSLGSGKAYEQYF. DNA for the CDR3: TGTGCCAGCAGCTTAGGTAGCGGCAAAGCCTACGAGCAGTACTTC.

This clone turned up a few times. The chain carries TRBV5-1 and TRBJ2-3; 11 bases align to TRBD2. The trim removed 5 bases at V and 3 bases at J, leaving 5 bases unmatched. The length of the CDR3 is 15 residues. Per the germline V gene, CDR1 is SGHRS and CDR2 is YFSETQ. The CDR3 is CASSTGTSGTDTQYF. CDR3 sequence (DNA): TGCGCCAGCAGTACCGGGACTAGCGGAACAGATACGCAGTATTTT.

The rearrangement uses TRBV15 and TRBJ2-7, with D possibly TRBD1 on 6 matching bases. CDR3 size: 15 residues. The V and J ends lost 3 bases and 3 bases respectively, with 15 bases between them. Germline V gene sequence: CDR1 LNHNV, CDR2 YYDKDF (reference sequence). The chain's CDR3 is CATSRVQGIGYEQYF. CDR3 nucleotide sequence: TGTGCCACCAGCAGGGTTCAGGGGATTGGCTACGAGCAGTACTTC.

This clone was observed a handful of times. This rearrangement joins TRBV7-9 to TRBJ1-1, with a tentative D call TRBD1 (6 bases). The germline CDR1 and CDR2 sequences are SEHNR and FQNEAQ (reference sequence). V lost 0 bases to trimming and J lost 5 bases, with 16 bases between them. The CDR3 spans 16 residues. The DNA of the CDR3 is TGTGCCAGCAGCTTAGCCTCGGGAGGGGGGGAGACTGAAGCTTTCTTT. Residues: CASSLASGGGETEAFF.

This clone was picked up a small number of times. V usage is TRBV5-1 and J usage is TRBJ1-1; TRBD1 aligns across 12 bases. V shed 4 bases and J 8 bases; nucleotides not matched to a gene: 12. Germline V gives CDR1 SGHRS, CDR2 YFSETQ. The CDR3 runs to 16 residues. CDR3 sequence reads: CASSRSRDRGRGEAFF. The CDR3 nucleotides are TGCGCCAGCAGCCGGAGCCGGGACAGGGGGCGCGGAGAAGCTTTCTTT.

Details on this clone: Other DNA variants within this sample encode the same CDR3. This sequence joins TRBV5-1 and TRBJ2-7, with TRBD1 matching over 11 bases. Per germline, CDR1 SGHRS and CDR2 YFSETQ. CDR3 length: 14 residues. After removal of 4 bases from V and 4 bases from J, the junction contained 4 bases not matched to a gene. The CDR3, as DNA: TGCGCCAGCAGCCCAGGACAGGGGGCGTACGAGCAGTACTTC. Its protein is CASSPGQGAYEQYF. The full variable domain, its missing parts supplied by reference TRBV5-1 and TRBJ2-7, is KAGVTQTPRYLIKTRGQQVTLSCSPISGHRSVSWYQQTPGQGLQFLFEYFSETQRNKGNFPGRFSGRQFSNSRSEMNVSTLELGDSALYLCASSPGQGAYEQYFGPGTRLTVT.

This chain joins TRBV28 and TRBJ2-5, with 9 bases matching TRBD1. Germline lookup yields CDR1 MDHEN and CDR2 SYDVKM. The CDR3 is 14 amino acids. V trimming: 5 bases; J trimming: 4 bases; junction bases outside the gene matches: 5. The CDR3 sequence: CASSGGQGRETQYF. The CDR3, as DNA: TGTGCCAGCAGTGGGGGACAGGGTAGAGAGACCCAGTACTTC. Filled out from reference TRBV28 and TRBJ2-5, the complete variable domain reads DVKVTQSSRYLVKRTGEKVFLECVQDMDHENMFWYRQDPGLGLRLIYFSYDVKMKEKGDIPEGYSVSREKKERFSLILESASTNQTSMYLCASSGGQGRETQYFGPGTRLLVL.

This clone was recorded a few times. The CDR3 spells CASSLGRIAKNIQYF. Written as DNA, the CDR3 is TGTGCCAGCAGCTTAGGCAGAATAGCCAAAAACATTCAGTACTTC. The rearrangement uses TRBV7-8 and TRBJ2-4; D is uncertain. The germline V and J ends were trimmed by 1 base and 0 bases, with 7 bases remaining between them. CDR1 is SGHVS and CDR2 is FQNEAQ in the germline V gene. CDR3 length: 15 residues. The whole variable domain, remainder taken from reference TRBV7-8 and TRBJ2-4, is GAGVSQSPRYKVAKRGQDVALRCDPISGHVSLFWYQQALGQGPEFLTYFQNEAQLDKSGLPSDRFFAERPEGSVSTLKIQRTQQEDSAVYLCASSLGRIAKNIQYFGAGTRLSVL.

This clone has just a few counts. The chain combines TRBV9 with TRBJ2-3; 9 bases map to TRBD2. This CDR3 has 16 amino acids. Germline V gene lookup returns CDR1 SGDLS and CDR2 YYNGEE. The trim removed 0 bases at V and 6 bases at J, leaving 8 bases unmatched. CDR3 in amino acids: CASSVDPSAGGDTQYF. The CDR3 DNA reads TGTGCCAGCAGCGTAGATCCGTCAGCGGGGGGTGATACGCAGTATTTT.

For the CDR3, the DNA is TGTGCCAGCTCACCAGAGGGCTCGAACACCGGGGAGCTGTTTTTT. Translating gives CASSPEGSNTGELFF. The V and J genes are TRBV18 and TRBJ2-2; possibly TRBD2 for D (5 bases). The CDR3 covers 15 residues. V lost 2 bases, J lost 0 bases, and 7 bases lay in between. Germline lookup yields CDR1 KGHSH and CDR2 LQKENI. Full variable domain (rest looked up from reference TRBV18 and TRBJ2-2): NAGVMQNPRHLVRRRGQEARLRCSPMKGHSHVYWYRQLPEEGLKFMVYLQKENIIDESGMPKERFSAEFPKEGPSILRIQQVVRGDSAAYFCASSPEGSNTGELFFGEGSRLTVL.

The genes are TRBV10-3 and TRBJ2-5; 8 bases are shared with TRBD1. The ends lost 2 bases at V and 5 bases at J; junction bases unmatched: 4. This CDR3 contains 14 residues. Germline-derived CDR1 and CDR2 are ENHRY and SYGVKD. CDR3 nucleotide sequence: TGTGCCATCAGTGAGCCGAACAGGGGGGAGACCCAGTACTTC. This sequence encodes CAISEPNRGETQYF.

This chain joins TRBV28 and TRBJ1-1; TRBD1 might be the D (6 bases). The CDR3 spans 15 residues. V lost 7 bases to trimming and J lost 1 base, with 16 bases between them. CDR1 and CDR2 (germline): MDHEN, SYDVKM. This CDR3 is CASTPLDSRNTEAFF. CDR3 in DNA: TGTGCCAGCACCCCCCTGGACAGCAGGAACACTGAAGCTTTCTTT. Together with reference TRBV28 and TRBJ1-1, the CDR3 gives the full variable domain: DVKVTQSSRYLVKRTGEKVFLECVQDMDHENMFWYRQDPGLGLRLIYFSYDVKMKEKGDIPEGYSVSREKKERFSLILESASTNQTSMYLCASTPLDSRNTEAFFGQGTRLTVV.

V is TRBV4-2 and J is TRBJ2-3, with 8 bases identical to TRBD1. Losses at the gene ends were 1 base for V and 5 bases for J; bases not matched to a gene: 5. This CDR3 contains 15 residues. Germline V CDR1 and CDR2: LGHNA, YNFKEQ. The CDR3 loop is CASSQVQGAGDTQYF. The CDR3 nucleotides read TGTGCCAGCAGCCAAGTCCAGGGGGCAGGAGATACGCAGTATTTT.

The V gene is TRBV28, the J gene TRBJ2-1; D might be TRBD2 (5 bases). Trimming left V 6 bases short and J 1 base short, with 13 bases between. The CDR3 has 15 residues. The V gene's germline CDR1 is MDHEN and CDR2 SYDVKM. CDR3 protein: CASSTERNSYNEQFF. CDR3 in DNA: TGTGCCAGCAGCACGGAGCGGAATTCCTACAATGAGCAGTTCTTC. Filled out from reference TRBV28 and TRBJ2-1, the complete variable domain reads DVKVTQSSRYLVKRTGEKVFLECVQDMDHENMFWYRQDPGLGLRLIYFSYDVKMKEKGDIPEGYSVSREKKERFSLILESASTNQTSMYLCASSTERNSYNEQFFGPGTRLTVL.

The CDR3 coding sequence is TGTGCCTGGAGTGTAGCGGGGGTGGGCACTGAAGCTTTCTTT. This gives the protein CAWSVAGVGTEAFF. The chain joins TRBV30 to TRBJ1-1; possible D gene TRBD1, 5 bases. The germline V and J ends were trimmed by 0 bases and 4 bases, with 12 bases remaining between them. This CDR3 spans 14 amino acids. Per the germline V gene, CDR1 is GTSNPN and CDR2 is SVGIG (reference sequence).

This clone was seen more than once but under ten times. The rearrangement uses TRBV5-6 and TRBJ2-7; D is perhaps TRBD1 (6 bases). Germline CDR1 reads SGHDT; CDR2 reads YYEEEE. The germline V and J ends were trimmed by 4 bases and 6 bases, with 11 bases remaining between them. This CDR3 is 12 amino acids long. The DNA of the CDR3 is TGTGCCAGCAGCCAACAGGGCCGCGAGCAGTACTTC. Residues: CASSQQGREQYF.

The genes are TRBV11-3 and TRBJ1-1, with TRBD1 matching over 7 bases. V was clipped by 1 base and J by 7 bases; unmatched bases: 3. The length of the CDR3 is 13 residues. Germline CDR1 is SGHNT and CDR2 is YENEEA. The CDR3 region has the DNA TGTGCCAGCAGCTTAGGGGGACAGTATGAAGCTTTCTTT. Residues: CASSLGGQYEAFF. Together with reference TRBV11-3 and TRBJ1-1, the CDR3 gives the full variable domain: EAGVVQSPRYKIIEKKQPVAFWCNPISGHNTLYWYLQNLGQGPELLIRYENEEAVDDSQLPKDRFSAERLKGVDSTLKIQPAELGDSAVYLCASSLGGQYEAFFGQGTRLTVV.

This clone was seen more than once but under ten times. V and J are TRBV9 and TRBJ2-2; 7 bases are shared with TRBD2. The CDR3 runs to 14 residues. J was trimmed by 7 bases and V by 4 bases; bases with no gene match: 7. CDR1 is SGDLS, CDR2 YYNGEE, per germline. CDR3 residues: CASSRRGGVGELFF. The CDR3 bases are TGTGCCAGCAGCCGGAGGGGAGGGGTCGGGGAGCTGTTTTTT.

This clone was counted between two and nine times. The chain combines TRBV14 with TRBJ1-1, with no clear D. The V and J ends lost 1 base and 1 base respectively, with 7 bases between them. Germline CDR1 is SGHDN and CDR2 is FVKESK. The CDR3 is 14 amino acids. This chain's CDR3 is CASSQAFRNTEAFF. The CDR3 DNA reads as TGTGCCAGCAGCCAAGCGTTCCGGAACACTGAAGCTTTCTTT.

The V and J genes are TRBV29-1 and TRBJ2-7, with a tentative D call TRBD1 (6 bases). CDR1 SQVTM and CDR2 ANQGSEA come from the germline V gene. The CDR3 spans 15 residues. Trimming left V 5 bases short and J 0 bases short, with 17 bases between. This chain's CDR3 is CSVSKGVTSSYEQYF. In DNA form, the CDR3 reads TGCAGCGTTTCTAAGGGGGTTACCAGCTCCTACGAGCAGTACTTC.

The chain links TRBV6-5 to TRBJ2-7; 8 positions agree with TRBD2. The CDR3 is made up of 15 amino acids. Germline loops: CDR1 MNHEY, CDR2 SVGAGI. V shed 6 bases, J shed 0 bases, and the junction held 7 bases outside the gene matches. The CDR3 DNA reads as TGTGCCAGCAGCCGACTAGCGATCCGCTCCTACGAGCAGTACTTC. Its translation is CASSRLAIRSYEQYF.

The CDR3 bases are TGTGCCAGCAGCTCCACCCGACAGGGAACCGGGGAGCTGTTTTTT. Its translation is CASSSTRQGTGELFF. The gene calls are TRBV7-2 and TRBJ2-2; 7 bases match TRBD1. V shed 4 bases and J 5 bases; nucleotides not matched to a gene: 7. The CDR3 runs to 15 residues. The germline V gene encodes CDR1 SGHTA and CDR2 FQGNSA.